Presented here are 5 T cell receptor beta chains from one specimen sequenced in a study of control samples from healthy donors and cancer patients. Clones were read by immunoSEQ multiplex PCR, and TCRdb kept only the in-frame ones, dropping some. The repertoire includes around 130,000 clones, 80% to 95% of them detected once, and 2% to 3% sits in the top ten. The sequencing sample was made of blood. Receptor source: a man aged 18-30 years in good health.

This clone was counted at least ten times. Here the CDR3 reads CASRSASAGVSYEQYF. The CDR3 nucleotides read TGTGCCAGCCGATCGGCATCAGCGGGCGTCTCCTACGAGCAGTACTTC. The chain recombines TRBV28 with TRBJ2-7, with D possibly being TRBD2 (6 bases). CDR1 and CDR2 (germline): MDHEN, SYDVKM. CDR3 length: 16 residues. V was shortened by 8 bases and J by 0 bases, with 20 bases between the two germline ends. The full variable domain, its missing parts supplied by reference TRBV28 and TRBJ2-7, is DVKVTQSSRYLVKRTGEKVFLECVQDMDHENMFWYRQDPGLGLRLIYFSYDVKMKEKGDIPEGYSVSREKKERFSLILESASTNQTSMYLCASRSASAGVSYEQYFGPGTRLTVT.

The chain joins TRBV9 to TRBJ1-6; D possibly corresponds to TRBD1 (5 bases). V shed 2 bases and J shed 10 bases, with 13 bases lying between them. This CDR3 spans 14 amino acids. Germline V gives CDR1 SGDLS, CDR2 YYNGEE. For the CDR3, the DNA is TGTGCCAGCAGCGTTGACAGATCGGGGTCACCCCTCCACTTT. Translated: CASSVDRSGSPLHF.

The chain links TRBV5-1 to TRBJ2-2; TRBD1 matches at 7 bases. The CDR3 consists of 18 residues. V dropped 0 bases and J dropped 0; count of bases not matched to a gene: 8. The germline V gene encodes CDR1 SGHRS and CDR2 YFSETQ. CDR3 nucleotide sequence: TGCGCCAGCAGCTTGGGGCAAGACAGGGTTTCGAACACCGGGGAGCTGTTTTTT. It codes for CASSLGQDRVSNTGELFF.

This sequence joins TRBV19 and TRBJ1-4, with 9 bases that match TRBD1. After removal of 5 bases from V and 8 bases from J, the junction contained 9 bases not matched to a gene. Germline CDR1 and CDR2: LNHDA and SQIVND (reference sequence). There are 15 residues in the CDR3. The CDR3 DNA sequence: TGTGCCAGTAGTCCACGACAGGGGGTGGGGGAAAAACTGTTTTTT. This encodes CASSPRQGVGEKLFF.

The gene calls are TRBV11-2 and TRBJ1-6, with D tentatively TRBD1 (5 bases). Germline V lookup: CDR1 SGHAT, CDR2 FQNNGV. V lost 3 bases, J lost 3 bases, and 9 bases lay in between. The CDR3 length is 15 residues. As DNA, the CDR3 is TGTGCCAGCAGCTTTCTCGACAGCTATAATTCACCCCTCCACTTT. Translation: CASSFLDSYNSPLHF.